The rows below give T cell receptor beta chains drawn from one sample of a study of blood T cell repertoires in COVID-19. The protocol was immunoSEQ multiplex PCR, while the TCRdb copy is restricted to in-frame clones and leaves out a portion. This sample has about 280,000 clones, with roughly 80% found just once. Input material: PBMCs or T cells enriched from blood (not recorded which). The source of these receptors is a man in his forties who had been exposed to COVID-19. Each CDR3 is given with its conserved first and last residue. A D gene is named only where the DNA matches it firmly. Not all rows give a size; the values are once, few, many and, for expanded clones, a class.

>NA|NA|TRBJ1-2|TRBV29-1
CSVPGGDYGYTF
TGCAGCGTCCCCGGGGGAGACTATGGCTACACCTTC
>TRBD1|NA|TRBJ1-1|TRBV19
CASSIYGTDHSQAFF
TGTGCCAGTAGTATTTACGGGACAGATCATTCCCAAGCTTTCTTT
>TRBD2|once|TRBJ2-1|TRBV7-2
CASSLGAGGTEQFF
TGTGCCAGCAGCTTAGGGGCGGGGGGGACAGAGCAGTTCTTC
>NA|few|TRBJ1-4|TRBV10-2
CASSERTGFATNEKLFF
TGCGCCAGCAGTGAGCGAACAGGCTTTGCAACTAATGAAAAACTGTTTTTT
>TRBD2|few|TRBJ2-1|TRBV7-7
CASSPAGGVTKYNEQFF
TGTGCTAGCAGCCCGGCCGGGGGGGTAACCAAGTACAATGAGCAGTTCTTC
>TRBD2|NA|TRBJ2-7|TRBV4-2
CASSQGLATEQYF
TGTGCCAGCAGCCAAGGACTAGCAACCGAGCAGTACTTC
>TRBD2|NA|TRBJ2-1|TRBV7-9
CASSRVSGAKFF
TGTGCCAGCAGCCGAGTTAGCGGGGCGAAGTTCTTC
>NA|NA|TRBJ2-7|TRBV21-1
CASSRSSGSSYEQYF
TGTGCCAGCAGCAGGAGTAGCGGGAGCTCCTACGAGCAGTACTTC
>NA|few|TRBJ2-5|TRBV12-5
CASGGLEETQYF
TGTGCTAGTGGGGGACTGGAAGAGACCCAGTACTTC
>NA|NA|TRBJ2-3|TRBV5-1
CASREAPTDTQYF
TGCGCCAGCAGGGAAGCGCCCACAGATACGCAGTATTTT
>TRBD1|NA|TRBJ1-2|TRBV27
CASSFQGATEGYTF
TGTGCCAGCAGTTTTCAGGGGGCGACGGAGGGCTACACCTTC
>NA|NA|TRBJ1-2|TRBV24-1
CATSDAQGVGAIYGYTF
TGTGCCACCAGTGATGCCCAGGGCGTTGGGGCGATCTATGGCTACACCTTC
>NA|few|TRBJ2-3|TRBV10-1
CARNHRESDTQYF
TGCGCCAGGAACCACAGGGAATCAGATACGCAGTATTTT
>TRBD1|NA|TRBJ2-1|TRBV4-2
CATSTGSNEQFF
TGTGCCACCTCGACAGGGAGCAATGAGCAGTTCTTC
>TRBD1|NA|TRBJ1-2|TRBV5-6
CASSLGQGVSGYTF
TGTGCCAGCAGCTTGGGACAGGGCGTCTCTGGCTACACCTTC
>NA|few|TRBJ1-6|TRBV27
CASSFGGPNSPLHF
TGTGCCAGCAGTTTCGGGGGTCCGAATTCACCCCTCCACTTT
>TRBD2|NA|TRBJ2-2|TRBV13
CASSLMASGKVGELFF
TGTGCCAGCAGCTTAATGGCTAGCGGGAAGGTCGGGGAGCTGTTTTTT
>NA|NA|TRBJ1-2|TRBV7-9
CASTPTGGISDGYTF
TGTGCCAGCACCCCAACCGGGGGAATTTCGGATGGCTACACCTTC
>NA|NA|TRBJ2-3|TRBV30
CAWAGTRGRGTQYF
TGTGCCTGGGCCGGGACCAGGGGCCGGGGTACGCAGTATTTT
>NA|NA|TRBJ2-1|TRBV15
CATSRTLADEQFF
TGTGCCACCAGCAGAACCCTAGCCGACGAGCAGTTCTTC
>NA|NA|TRBJ1-1|TRBV7-9
CASRREIKQGLNTEAFF
TGTGCCAGCAGACGTGAAATCAAACAGGGCTTGAACACTGAAGCTTTCTTT
>NA|once|TRBJ2-1|TRBV12-2
CASRLDPRLLAGGSYNEQFF
TGTGCAAGTCGCTTAGATCCCCGCCTTCTGGCGGGAGGGTCCTACAATGAGCAGTTCTTC
>TRBD2|NA|TRBJ2-1|TRBV7-2
CASSVGGRAYNEQFF
TGTGCCAGCAGCGTAGGCGGGAGGGCCTACAATGAGCAGTTCTTC
>TRBD1|once|TRBJ1-6|TRBV30
CAWQTGVNSPLHF
TGTGCCTGGCAGACAGGGGTGAATTCACCCCTCCACTTT
>NA|NA|TRBJ2-1|TRBV7-6
CASSLAVSQGNNEQFF
TGTGCCAGCAGCTTAGCGGTATCCCAGGGAAACAATGAGCAGTTCTTC
>NA|NA|TRBJ1-4|TRBV15
CATSNGGINEKLFF
TGTGCCACCAGCAATGGAGGGATAAATGAAAAACTGTTTTTT
>NA|NA|TRBJ2-5|TRBV3-1/TRBV3-2
CASSPNTLRQPQETQYF
TGTGCCAGCAGCCCCAACACCCTTAGACAGCCACAAGAGACCCAGTACTTC
>TRBD1|NA|TRBJ1-5|TRBV4-2
CASSQDRTGGVNQPQHF
TGTGCCAGCAGCCAAGATAGGACAGGCGGAGTCAATCAGCCCCAGCATTTT
>NA|NA|TRBJ2-7|TRBV7-9
CASSLPGIDEQYF
TGTGCCAGCAGCTTACCCGGTATAGACGAGCAGTACTTC
>TRBD1|few|TRBJ2-2|TRBV30
CAWRPDRATGELFF
TGTGCCTGGAGACCGGACAGGGCGACCGGGGAGCTGTTTTTT
>NA|NA|TRBJ2-7|TRBV5-1
CARWGQTYEQYF
TGCGCCAGGTGGGGACAAACCTACGAGCAGTACTTC
>TRBD2|NA|TRBJ2-1|TRBV10-2
CASRSSGNNNEQFF
TGCGCCAGCAGATCTAGCGGGAATAACAATGAGCAGTTCTTC
>TRBD1|NA|TRBJ2-5|TRBV23-1
CATRERGQGKAPQETQYF
TGCGCCACCAGAGAACGAGGACAGGGGAAAGCCCCCCAAGAGACCCAGTACTTC
>NA|once|TRBJ1-5|TRBV7-8
CASSLGLGGNQPQHF
TGTGCCAGCAGCTTAGGCCTCGGCGGAAATCAGCCCCAGCATTTT
>TRBD1|NA|TRBJ1-1|TRBV27
CASSLKQGPRLNTEAFF
TGTGCCAGCAGTTTAAAACAGGGGCCCCGCCTGAACACTGAAGCTTTCTTT
>TRBD1|NA|TRBJ1-1|TRBV28
CASRQEGQGSTEAFF
TGTGCCAGCAGACAAGAGGGACAGGGGTCCACTGAAGCTTTCTTT
>NA|NA|TRBJ2-3|TRBV30
CAWKIFGDTQYF
TGTGCCTGGAAGATATTCGGTGATACGCAGTATTTT
>NA|NA|TRBJ1-2|TRBV10-1
CASREPIRQTQAERGGYTF
TGCGCCAGCAGAGAACCAATAAGACAGACCCAGGCGGAGCGGGGAGGCTACACCTTC
>TRBD1|NA|TRBJ1-2|TRBV30
CAWSEMNRGYTF
TGTGCCTGGAGTGAGATGAACAGGGGATACACCTTC
>TRBD2|once|TRBJ2-7|TRBV5-1
CASSLGGLAGGLYEQYF
TGCGCCAGCAGCTTGGGGGGGCTAGCGGGAGGGCTCTACGAGCAGTACTTC
>TRBD2|NA|TRBJ2-5|TRBV6-5
CASSYTGTTGVETQYF
TGTGCCAGCAGTTACACTGGGACTACTGGAGTGGAGACCCAGTACTTC
>TRBD1|NA|TRBJ1-1|TRBV5-1
CASTQGERTEAFF
TGCGCCAGCACCCAGGGGGAACGGACTGAAGCTTTCTTT